This paragraph reports one T cell receptor beta chain. Sequencing of TCR beta was performed on blood CD8+ and CD4+ T cells. The multiple sclerosis controls were treatment-naive patients affected by stable or active relapsing-remitting disease. The CD8+ and CD4+ T cells were isolated magnetically using a negative isolation approach, whereas the TEMRA cells were enriched by FACS. Germline assignment: CDR1 MNHEY and CDR2 SMNVEV (reference sequence). Losses at the gene ends were 5 bases for V and 4 bases for J; bases not matched to a gene: 6. The CDR3 runs 15 residues. This record belongs to a study of CD8 T cells in Susac syndrome. Reverse transcription of about 0.5 to 1 ug RNA was carried out with random hexamers. Amplification of TCR beta CDR3 used immunoSEQ multiplex PCR across 54 Vbeta and 13 Jbeta. Via MiXCR, TCRdb re-called the immunoSEQ multiplex PCR reads, giving one row per CDR3 protein. The table lists about 280,000 distinct CDR3 sequences, approximately 81% of them singletons.

The receptor was derived from a human donor with multiple sclerosis. This chain joins TRBV27 and TRBJ1-5; 9 bases match TRBD1. The material sequenced was CD8+ T cells from PBMCs. The CDR3 DNA follows: TGTGCCAGCAGTCCCCGGGACAGGGCAAATCAGCCCCAGCATTTT. It codes for CASSPRDRANQPQHF.